The 30 T cell receptor beta chains reported below all come from one sample, sequenced in a study of cytomegalovirus exposure and HLA in healthy donors. With 60 Vbeta and 13 Jbeta primers, the PCR was carried out. Method: immunoSEQ multiplex PCR; TCRdb's copy keeps in-frame clones and lacks some. The top ten hold under 3.5% of the sample, which has approximately 130,000 clones, roughly 79% seen once. Specimen: PBMCs. These receptor sequences come from a man aged 30 to 45 in good health and CMV-seronegative.

The chain recombines TRBV18 with TRBJ2-2, with 7 bases identical to TRBD2. This CDR3 contains 14 residues. Germline trimming cut 2 bases from V and 6 bases from J; bases unmatched to any gene: 3. Germline assignment: CDR1 KGHSH and CDR2 LQKENI. The CDR3 sequence: CASSPNSGAGELFF. The CDR3 DNA reads as TGTGCCAGCTCACCAAACAGCGGGGCCGGGGAGCTGTTTTTT.

V gene TRBV6-6 combines with J gene TRBJ2-5; 7 bases align to TRBD1. The J call is in doubt because the DNA end fits TRBJ2-7 better. Germline loops: CDR1 MNHNY, CDR2 SVGAGI (reference sequence). This CDR3 is built from 15 residues. The DNA of the CDR3 is TGTGCCAGCAGGCCTCCTATGGGGACAGACTACGAGCAGTACTTC. Translation: CASRPPMGTDYEQYF.

This clone was picked up one time. This chain links TRBV18 with TRBJ2-7, with D maybe TRBD1 (6 bases). The CDR3 runs 13 residues. The germline gives CDR1 KGHSH, CDR2 LQKENI. V gave up 5 bases and J gave up 2 bases, with 10 bases separating them. As DNA, the CDR3 is TGTGCCAGCTCAGCCGGGACACCCTACGAGCAGTACTTC. It specifies CASSAGTPYEQYF. The variable domain in full, with the rest retrieved from reference TRBV18 and TRBJ2-7, is NAGVMQNPRHLVRRRGQEARLRCSPMKGHSHVYWYRQLPEEGLKFMVYLQKENIIDESGMPKERFSAEFPKEGPSILRIQQVVRGDSAAYFCASSAGTPYEQYFGPGTRLTVT.

The V call is TRBV2, the J call TRBJ2-3, with TRBD2 matching 7 bases. This CDR3 comprises 12 residues. J gave up 5 bases and V 6 bases, and 2 bases lay outside the gene matches. Germline V gene sequence: CDR1 SNHLY, CDR2 FYNNEI. The CDR3 nucleotides read TGTGCCAGCAGCTTAGCGGGAGATACGCAGTATTTT. This codes for CASSLAGDTQYF.

The chain links TRBV4-3 to TRBJ2-1; 10 bases align to TRBD2. The CDR3 length is 16 residues. CDR1 is LGHNA, CDR2 YSLEER, per germline. V gave up 7 bases and J gave up 6 bases; unmatched junction bases: 12. The CDR3 protein is CASIGQAGGLCNEQFF. The CDR3 DNA sequence: TGCGCCAGCATCGGACAAGCGGGAGGGCTCTGCAATGAGCAGTTCTTC.

V is TRBV11-2 and J is TRBJ2-5, with 9 bases identical to TRBD2. In germline, CDR1 is SGHAT, CDR2 FQNNGV. The CDR3 extends over 17 amino acids. V shed 1 base, J shed 4 bases, and the junction held 10 bases outside the gene matches. The CDR3 region is CASSLGSSGANGETQYF. In DNA form, the CDR3 reads TGTGCCAGCAGCTTAGGCTCTAGCGGGGCCAACGGAGAGACCCAGTACTTC.

The rearrangement uses TRBV28 and TRBJ1-2; weak D call: TRBD1 (5 bases). Trimming stripped 2 bases from V and 6 bases from J, with 10 bases between. CDR3 size: 13 residues. CDR1 is MDHEN, CDR2 SYDVKM, per germline. CDR3 loop: CASSLLSGNGYTF. Here the CDR3 DNA reads TGTGCCAGCAGTTTACTCTCAGGGAATGGCTACACCTTC.

The V call is TRBV19, the J call TRBJ1-2, with TRBD1 as a possible D gene (6 bases). V lost 4 bases and J lost 3, with 12 bases in between. Germline CDR1 reads LNHDA; CDR2 reads SQIVND (reference sequence). This CDR3 has 14 amino acids. Written as DNA, the CDR3 is TGTGCCAGTAGTACCAGAGACAGGTACTATGGCTACACCTTC. This translates into CASSTRDRYYGYTF.

The chain couples TRBV5-1 to TRBJ1-4, with 10 nucleotides matching TRBD1. The junction had 10 bases not matched to a gene; V was cut back by 3 bases and J by 8 bases. Germline V CDR1 and CDR2: SGHRS, YFSETQ. The CDR3 has 16 residues. CDR3 region: CASSSGTGASLEKLFF. The CDR3 DNA sequence: TGCGCCAGCAGCTCCGGGACAGGGGCCTCCCTCGAAAAACTGTTTTTT.

This clone was counted only a few times. This sequence joins TRBV5-1 and TRBJ1-2, with D perhaps TRBD1 (5 bases). Germline CDR1 SGHRS, CDR2 YFSETQ. Trimming took 0 bases from V and 1 from J, leaving 13 bases between them. The CDR3 covers 16 residues. The CDR3 DNA is TGCGCCAGCAGCTTGGGTTGGGGCAGTATTAACTATGGCTACACCTTC. It specifies CASSLGWGSINYGYTF.

As concerns this clone: The junction does not match germline at one end; this may be a read error. The chain carries TRBV7-7 and TRBJ2-1; 9 bases map to TRBD1. Looked up from germline, CDR1 is SSHAT and CDR2 is FNYEAQ (reference sequence). This CDR3 contains 14 residues. CDR3 sequence reads: CASTPGTGSNEQFF. The CDR3 nucleotides are TGTGCTAGCACCCCCGGGACAGGGAGCAATGAGCAGTTCTTC.

The chain has TRBV29-1 and TRBJ1-5, with TRBD1 as a possible D gene (6 bases). The V gene's germline CDR1 is SQVTM and CDR2 ANQGSEA. The CDR3 contains 14 residues. Trimming cost V 0 bases and J 11 bases, with 17 bases left between them. In nucleotides, the CDR3 is TGCAGCGTTGAAGACAGGGGCCCGGGATCATCCCAGCATTTT. Amino acids: CSVEDRGPGSSQHF.

This clone was recorded once. The V gene is TRBV2, the J gene TRBJ2-1; D is unclear. There are 11 residues in the CDR3. V lost 6 bases, J lost 3 bases, and 3 bases lay in between. Germline CDR1 reads SNHLY; CDR2 reads FYNNEI. CDR3 nucleotide sequence: TGTGCCAGCAGGAGCTACAATGAGCAGTTCTTC. It translates to CASRSYNEQFF.

CDR3 coding DNA: TGTGCCAGCAGCCTCCACAGGGGAAGCTCTGGGGCCAACGTCCTGACTTTC. This gives the protein CASSLHRGSSGANVLTF. This sequence joins TRBV7-3 and TRBJ2-6, with 7 bases aligning to TRBD1. Trimming cost V 5 bases and J 0 bases; bases outside gene matches: 7. The CDR3 totals 17 residues. Germline lookup yields CDR1 SGHTA and CDR2 FQGTGA.

This chain connects TRBV4-3 to TRBJ2-7; D may be TRBD2 (5 bases). CDR3 size: 14 residues. Trimming stripped 1 base from V and 0 bases from J, with 7 bases between. CDR1 is LGHNA, CDR2 YSLEER, per germline. The CDR3 protein is CASSQVEGSYEQYF. The CDR3 DNA reads TGCGCCAGCAGCCAAGTAGAGGGCTCCTACGAGCAGTACTTC.

V and J are TRBV2 and TRBJ2-3, with TRBD1 matching 9 bases. CDR3 size: 17 residues. Per the germline V gene, CDR1 is SNHLY and CDR2 is FYNNEI. After removal of 3 bases from V and 6 bases from J, the junction contained 13 bases not matched to a gene. The DNA for the CDR3 is TGTGCCAGCAGTGAGATGGGACAGGGTATTTACTTTGATACGCAGTATTTT. It is translated as CASSEMGQGIYFDTQYF.

V and J are TRBV4-3 and TRBJ1-1, with 7 nucleotides matching TRBD1. The junction had 9 bases not matched to a gene; V was cut back by 4 bases and J by 7 bases. Germline values: CDR1 LGHNA, CDR2 YSLEER. This CDR3 contains 14 residues. CDR3 region: CASSPRDRYYEAFF. The DNA of the CDR3 is TGCGCCAGCAGCCCAAGGGACAGATACTATGAAGCTTTCTTT.

This clone was counted a single time. The genes are TRBV6-1 and TRBJ2-3, with D tentatively TRBD2 (6 bases). V was shortened by 1 base and J by 0 bases, with 14 bases between the two germline ends. Germline V gene sequence: CDR1 MNHNS, CDR2 SASEGT. The CDR3 totals 17 residues. CDR3 coding DNA: TGTGCCAGCAGTGAAGAAGCCGGGACTGATAGCACAGATACGCAGTATTTT. Translation: CASSEEAGTDSTDTQYF.

The V call is TRBV10-3, the J call TRBJ2-7; 9 bases map to TRBD1. Germline V CDR1 and CDR2: ENHRY, SYGVKD. V was pared by 6 bases and J by 3 bases, with 9 bases of the junction left unmatched. The CDR3 is 15 residues long. This CDR3 reads CAIRGTGGSNYEQYF. In DNA, the CDR3 is TGTGCCATCAGAGGCACAGGGGGCAGCAACTACGAGCAGTACTTC.

This clone was recorded at least ten times. The chain carries TRBV5-4 and TRBJ2-7; D is possibly TRBD2 (6 bases). Germline loops: CDR1 SGHNT, CDR2 YYREEE (reference sequence). The CDR3 runs to 13 residues. Trimming took 4 bases from V and 1 from J, leaving 9 bases between them. This chain's CDR3 is CASSPGLSYEQYF. CDR3 sequence (DNA): TGTGCCAGCAGCCCGGGACTTTCCTACGAGCAGTACTTC.

CDR3 coding DNA: TGTGCCAGCAAAGGACAGGTCAAAAACATTCAGTACTTC. Encoded protein: CASKGQVKNIQYF. The V call is TRBV27, the J call TRBJ2-4, with 7 bases identical to TRBD1. Germline CDR1 reads MNHEY; CDR2 reads SMNVEV (reference sequence). The CDR3 runs to 13 residues. Germline trimming cut 7 bases from V and 3 bases from J; bases unmatched to any gene: 3.

This chain links TRBV7-2 with TRBJ1-1; no definite D call. CDR3 size: 15 residues. CDR1 and CDR2 from the germline V gene are SGHTA and FQGNSA. V lost 1 base to trimming and J lost 0 bases, with 9 bases between them. The CDR3 sequence: CASSLVSLMNTEAFF. CDR3 nucleotides: TGTGCCAGCAGCTTAGTGAGTCTGATGAACACTGAAGCTTTCTTT.

This clone turned up a few times. V and J are TRBV2 and TRBJ2-1, with D perhaps TRBD2 (6 bases). V was clipped by 1 base and J by 4 bases, with 11 bases between them. Germline values: CDR1 SNHLY, CDR2 FYNNEI. CDR3 length equals 15 residues. The CDR3 nucleotides are TGTGCCAGCAGTGAAGTCGGGAGCCCTTACAATGAGCAGTTCTTC. Protein: CASSEVGSPYNEQFF.

V and J are TRBV10-2 and TRBJ2-7; D perhaps matches TRBD1 (6 bases). The CDR3 loop spans 17 amino acids. With 5 bases removed from V and 2 bases from J, the gap between germline ends came to 22 bases. Germline CDR1 and CDR2: WSHSY and SAAADI. The CDR3 bases are TGCGCCAGCAGTAGAGGGTTAAACAGGGTCCCTACCTACGAGCAGTACTTC. It encodes CASSRGLNRVPTYEQYF.

This rearrangement joins TRBV27 to TRBJ2-7; 11 nucleotides match TRBD2. Germline V gene sequence: CDR1 MNHEY, CDR2 SMNVEV (reference sequence). This CDR3 spans 13 amino acids. The trim removed 2 bases at V and 7 bases at J, leaving 1 base unmatched. The CDR3 DNA follows: TGTGCCAGCAGTTTAACTAGCGGGAGAGAGCAGTACTTC. Protein product: CASSLTSGREQYF.

There are a few counts of this clone. The V gene is TRBV7-9, the J gene TRBJ2-1, with 9 bases that match TRBD1. The germline CDR1 and CDR2 sequences are SEHNR and FQNEAQ (reference sequence). Unmatched junction bases numbered 10, after V lost 7 bases and J lost 6 bases. The CDR3 consists of 15 residues. The DNA for the CDR3 is TGTGCCAGCACTACCGGGACAGGGTTTGTCAATGAGCAGTTCTTC. Its protein product is CASTTGTGFVNEQFF.

The rearrangement joins TRBV18 to TRBJ1-1; the D gene is possibly TRBD1 (5 bases). The V end was cut by 3 bases, the J end by 1 base, with 12 bases between. Per the germline V gene, CDR1 is KGHSH and CDR2 is LQKENI. CDR3 length: 15 amino acids. The CDR3 DNA reads TGTGCCAGCTCACCTCGACAGCAAACGAACACTGAAGCTTTCTTT. Amino acid sequence: CASSPRQQTNTEAFF.

The rearrangement uses TRBV30 and TRBJ1-1; 11 nucleotides match TRBD1. From germline, CDR1 is GTSNPN and CDR2 SVGIG (reference sequence). The CDR3 covers 13 residues. V gave up 3 bases and J gave up 4 bases; unmatched junction bases: 1. CDR3 nucleotides: TGTGCCTGGAGGGGACAGGGGGTCACTGAAGCTTTCTTT. Amino acid sequence: CAWRGQGVTEAFF.

V is TRBV28 and J is TRBJ1-5, with a weak D call TRBD1 (6 bases). The CDR3 consists of 15 residues. Trimming cost V 3 bases and J 5 bases, with 14 bases left between them. CDR1 is MDHEN, CDR2 SYDVKM, per germline. CDR3 nucleotides: TGTGCCAGCAGTTTTCCCGGGACATCCTATCAGCCCCAGCATTTT. This encodes CASSFPGTSYQPQHF.

The V gene is TRBV29-1, the J gene TRBJ2-3, with 12 bases that match TRBD2. V lost 4 bases and J lost 10; bases outside the gene matches: 6. Germline V gene data show CDR1 as SQVTM and CDR2 as ANQGSEA. There are 13 residues in the CDR3. CDR3 DNA sequence: TGCAGCGTTGCCCTAGCGGGGGGGCCGGCGCAGTATTTT. Translated, it gives CSVALAGGPAQYF.